This TCR beta chain came from a study of shared clonotypes between healthy human individuals. Study-level information: In total, the donors were two women and a few men aged 18 to 49.

The V gene lost 5 bases and the J gene lost 4 bases, with 12 bases spanning the gap. The CDR3 loop spans 13 amino acids. Germline V lookup: CDR1 MGHDK, CDR2 SYGVNS. Measured with immunoSEQ multiplex PCR; TCRdb has only the in-frame clones, and not every one. This table holds approximately 320,000 clones, under 80% found once. Broader study findings: Only blood underwent sampling, and tissue repertoires likely differ. Richness estimates generally favored naive over memory subsets.

Concerning this clone itself: Its cognate antigen is unknown.

This sequence joins TRBV25-1 and TRBJ2-7; D perhaps matches TRBD1 (6 bases). The sequenced sample consisted of memory CD4+ T cells sorted from blood. Subset reported: CD45RA-negative fraction. The TCR was taken from a man younger than 45 in good health. This chain's CDR3 is CASSTRGRYEQYF. CDR3 DNA: TGTGCCAGCAGTACCAGGGGCAGGTACGAGCAGTACTTC.